Shown below are 22 T cell receptor beta chains from a single sample sequenced in a study of blood T cell repertoires in COVID-19. Sequenced by immunoSEQ multiplex PCR; TCRdb stores in-frame clones only, minus some. The sample consists of approximately 88,000 clones, roughly 80% of them appearing once. Sequenced sample: peripheral blood. Receptor source: a man aged 50-59 years who had recovered from COVID-19.

The chain is built from TRBV19 and TRBJ2-3; D gene uncertain. The CDR3 contains 14 residues. V was shortened by 7 bases and J by 1 base, with 12 bases between the two germline ends. CDR1 LNHDA and CDR2 SQIVND come from the germline V gene (reference sequence). In DNA form, the CDR3 reads TGTGCCAGTAAGAAGAGTGTGGGCACAGATACGCAGTATTTT. Translation: CASKKSVGTDTQYF. Full variable domain (outside the CDR3, taken from reference TRBV19 and TRBJ2-3): DGGITQSPKYLFRKEGQNVTLSCEQNLNHDAMYWYRQDPGQGLRLIYYSQIVNDFQKGDIAEGYSVSREKKESFPLTVTSAQKNPTAFYLCASKKSVGTDTQYFGPGTRLTVL.

DNA of the CDR3: TGTGCCAGCAGTGTCTTAAGGTACGCTAGCGGGTTTTACAATGAGCAGTTCTTC. This gives the protein CASSVLRYASGFYNEQFF. This rearrangement joins TRBV6-1 to TRBJ2-1; 8 bases line up with TRBD2. J lost 4 bases, V lost 4 bases, and 15 bases had no gene match. The germline CDR1 and CDR2 sequences are MNHNS and SASEGT. The CDR3 totals 18 residues.

The CDR3 here is CASSDVGTGAGYGYTF. The DNA for the CDR3 is TGTGCCAGCAGTGATGTTGGGACAGGGGCTGGCTATGGCTACACCTTC. The chain uses TRBV2 and TRBJ1-2; 10 positions agree with TRBD1. Germline V gives CDR1 SNHLY, CDR2 FYNNEI. V was clipped by 3 bases and J by 4 bases; unmatched bases: 8. CDR3 length: 16 amino acids.

V gene TRBV6-5 combines with J gene TRBJ2-4; possibly TRBD1 for D (6 bases). The germline V and J ends were trimmed by 5 bases and 2 bases, with 10 bases remaining between them. Germline CDR1 reads MNHEY; CDR2 reads SVGAGI. The CDR3 sequence is 14 residues long. The CDR3 reads CASSLGQPKNIQYF. Here the CDR3 DNA reads TGTGCCAGCAGTCTCGGACAGCCCAAAAACATTCAGTACTTC.

About this clone itself: Other nucleotide sequences from this sample produce the same CDR3. The genes are TRBV5-1 and TRBJ2-7, with TRBD1 matching 8 bases. V was clipped by 0 bases and J by 1 base; unmatched bases: 3. This CDR3 contains 15 residues. Germline CDR1 and CDR2: SGHRS and YFSETQ. CDR3 sequence: CASSLDGTGSYEQYF. The CDR3 DNA reads as TGCGCCAGCAGCTTGGACGGGACAGGATCCTACGAGCAGTACTTC.

The chain couples TRBV27 to TRBJ2-7; D perhaps matches TRBD1 (5 bases). Germline V lookup: CDR1 MNHEY, CDR2 SMNVEV (reference sequence). The CDR3 sequence is 14 residues long. Trimming removed 5 bases from V and 6 bases from J, with 17 bases in between. CDR3 DNA sequence: TGTGCCAGCAGTCTCAGGGAAAGTAGTTCCGAGCAGTACTTC. Protein sequence: CASSLRESSSEQYF.

This clone was seen a handful of times. The chain carries TRBV21-1 and TRBJ1-2; TRBD1 reflects the table's D call only, with no check against the DNA. TRBV21-1 is a documented pseudogene. The CDR3 loop spans 12 amino acids. This CDR3 is CASSKQGYGYTF. CDR3 coding DNA: TGTGCCAGCAGCAAGCAGGGGTATGGCTACACCTTC.

The V call is TRBV19, the J call TRBJ2-2, with 12 bases fitting TRBD1. CDR1 is LNHDA, CDR2 SQIVND, per germline (reference sequence). The CDR3 contains 18 residues. V lost 2 bases to trimming and J lost 4 bases; unmatched junction nucleotides: 8. CDR3 region: CASSISSGTGGSTGELFF. The CDR3 coding sequence is TGTGCCAGTAGTATAAGTTCCGGGACAGGGGGCTCCACCGGGGAGCTGTTTTTT. Full variable domain (remainder filled in from reference TRBV19 and TRBJ2-2): DGGITQSPKYLFRKEGQNVTLSCEQNLNHDAMYWYRQDPGQGLRLIYYSQIVNDFQKGDIAEGYSVSREKKESFPLTVTSAQKNPTAFYLCASSISSGTGGSTGELFFGEGSRLTVL.

Comments on this clone: At one end the junction does not follow the germline gene, possibly because of a read error. The chain uses TRBV27 and TRBJ2-3, with 12 positions matching TRBD2. The CDR3 runs to 15 residues. Germline V lookup: CDR1 MNHEY, CDR2 SMNVEV (reference sequence). For the CDR3, the DNA is TGTGCCAGCAGAGGACTAGCGGGGAACACAGATACACAGTATTTT. Residues: CASRGLAGNTDTQYF.

The gene calls are TRBV4-3 and TRBJ2-1; TRBD2 matches at 7 bases. Germline CDR1 LGHNA, CDR2 YSLEER. There are 15 residues in the CDR3. With 4 bases clipped from V and 3 bases from J, the junction kept 6 bases outside the gene matches. The CDR3 sequence: CASSPAGGGYNEQFF. CDR3 coding DNA: TGCGCCAGCAGCCCGGCGGGCGGGGGCTACAATGAGCAGTTCTTC.

This chain uses TRBV30 with TRBJ2-1, with D perhaps TRBD1 (5 bases). Germline V gene data show CDR1 as GTSNPN and CDR2 as SVGIG (reference sequence). The V end was cut by 2 bases, the J end by 7 bases, with 9 bases between. The length of the CDR3 is 12 residues. CDR3 DNA: TGTGCCTGGAGTTACAGGATAAATGAGCAGTTCTTC. Translating gives CAWSYRINEQFF.

The V call is TRBV4-2, the J call TRBJ1-2; a weak D match, TRBD1 (6 bases). Germline V lookup: CDR1 LGHNA, CDR2 YNFKEQ. V lost 0 bases, J lost 4 bases, and 15 bases lay in between. The CDR3 runs 16 residues. This chain's CDR3 is CASSQDTQGFIYGYTF. In nucleotides, the CDR3 is TGTGCCAGCAGCCAAGATACACAGGGCTTCATCTATGGCTACACCTTC.

The chain employs TRBV7-9 and TRBJ2-1; TRBD2 might be the D (6 bases). CDR3 size: 14 residues. Germline V gives CDR1 SEHNR, CDR2 FQNEAQ (reference sequence). The V gene lost 5 bases and the J gene lost 6 bases, with 14 bases spanning the gap. The CDR3 spells CASSLGLPSNEQFF. The CDR3 nucleotides read TGTGCCAGCAGCCTCGGACTACCCTCCAATGAGCAGTTCTTC. The whole variable domain, filled in from reference TRBV7-9 and TRBJ2-1, reads DTGVSQNPRHKITKRGQNVTFRCDPISEHNRLYWYRQTLGQGPEFLTYFQNEAQLEKSRLLSDRFSAERPKGSFSTLEIQRTEQGDSAMYLCASSLGLPSNEQFFGPGTRLTVL.

The chain links TRBV2 to TRBJ1-5, with D hard to call. Trimming cost V 4 bases and J 0 bases, with 4 bases left between them. The CDR3 runs 13 residues. Germline V gene sequence: CDR1 SNHLY, CDR2 FYNNEI. The CDR3 DNA is TGTGCCAGCAGTGTGTATAGCAATCAGCCCCAGCATTTT. It yields the protein CASSVYSNQPQHF.

This chain links TRBV15 with TRBJ2-1, with 7 bases fitting TRBD2. J gave up 5 bases and V 6 bases, and 7 bases lay outside the gene matches. The germline V gene encodes CDR1 LNHNV and CDR2 YYDKDF (reference sequence). The CDR3 contains 14 residues. The CDR3 DNA sequence: TGTGCCACCAGGTCCGCGGGGGTGGACAATGAGCAGTTCTTC. It yields the protein CATRSAGVDNEQFF.

The J gene is TRBJ1-1, the V gene TRBV19, with 9 nucleotides matching TRBD1. The length of the CDR3 is 14 residues. V trimming: 5 bases; J trimming: 2 bases; junction bases outside the gene matches: 3. Germline CDR1 reads LNHDA; CDR2 reads SQIVND (reference sequence). This chain's CDR3 is CASSLQGANTEAFF. DNA for the CDR3: TGTGCCAGTAGTTTACAGGGGGCTAACACTGAAGCTTTCTTT. The full variable domain, completed using reference TRBV19 and TRBJ1-1, is DGGITQSPKYLFRKEGQNVTLSCEQNLNHDAMYWYRQDPGQGLRLIYYSQIVNDFQKGDIAEGYSVSREKKESFPLTVTSAQKNPTAFYLCASSLQGANTEAFFGQGTRLTVV.

This clone was counted a few times. The chain is built from TRBV10-1 and TRBJ1-1; 9 bases are shared with TRBD1. There are 14 residues in the CDR3. CDR1 is WNHNN and CDR2 is SYGVQD in the germline V gene (reference sequence). Trimming took 2 bases from V and 8 from J; bases not matched to a gene: 6. CDR3 coding DNA: TGCGCCAGCAGTGAGCCGGGGACAGGGAAAGAAGCTTTCTTT. Translated, it gives CASSEPGTGKEAFF.

In its sample, this clone was seen once. The V and J genes are TRBV5-4 and TRBJ2-3; possibly TRBD2 for D (5 bases). Germline V CDR1 and CDR2: SGHNT, YYREEE (reference sequence). Trimming left V 6 bases short and J 7 bases short, with 21 bases between. The CDR3 is made up of 15 amino acids. CDR3 protein: CASTPGQAGLYTQYF. CDR3 bases: TGTGCCAGCACCCCGGGCCAGGCGGGTTTGTATACGCAGTATTTT.

The genes are TRBV18 and TRBJ1-5; 8 bases fit TRBD1. CDR3 length: 13 amino acids. In germline, CDR1 is KGHSH, CDR2 LQKENI. V lost 6 bases and J lost 4; bases outside the gene matches: 2. As DNA, the CDR3 is TGTGCCAGCTCGGGACAGGAAAATCAGCCCCAGCATTTT. It encodes CASSGQENQPQHF.

The chain is built from TRBV6-5 and TRBJ1-5; 8 nucleotides match TRBD1. Trimming at V came to 8 bases and at J to 6 bases, leaving 6 bases not matched to a gene. In germline, CDR1 is MNHEY, CDR2 SVGAGI. This CDR3 region has 13 residues. The CDR3 spells CASLGRGLQPQHF. The DNA of the CDR3 is TGTGCCAGCTTGGGCAGGGGGCTTCAGCCCCAGCATTTT.

This chain links TRBV6-5 with TRBJ2-7, with D perhaps TRBD1 (6 bases). The CDR3 length is 16 residues. The V end lost 2 bases, the J end lost 6 bases, and 20 bases lay between the germline ends. Per germline, CDR1 MNHEY and CDR2 SVGAGI. CDR3 sequence: CASSYKGRGLGGEQYF. The CDR3 DNA reads TGTGCCAGCAGTTACAAGGGACGGGGTTTAGGGGGCGAGCAGTACTTC.

The chain couples TRBV10-3 to TRBJ2-7; 9 positions match TRBD1. Germline CDR1 reads ENHRY; CDR2 reads SYGVKD. Trimming removed 0 bases from V and 3 bases from J; junction bases left unmatched: 9. This CDR3 contains 17 residues. CDR3 amino acids: CAISESTKGQGRYEQYF. CDR3 nucleotide sequence: TGTGCCATCAGTGAGTCGACAAAGGGACAGGGACGCTACGAGCAGTACTTC.